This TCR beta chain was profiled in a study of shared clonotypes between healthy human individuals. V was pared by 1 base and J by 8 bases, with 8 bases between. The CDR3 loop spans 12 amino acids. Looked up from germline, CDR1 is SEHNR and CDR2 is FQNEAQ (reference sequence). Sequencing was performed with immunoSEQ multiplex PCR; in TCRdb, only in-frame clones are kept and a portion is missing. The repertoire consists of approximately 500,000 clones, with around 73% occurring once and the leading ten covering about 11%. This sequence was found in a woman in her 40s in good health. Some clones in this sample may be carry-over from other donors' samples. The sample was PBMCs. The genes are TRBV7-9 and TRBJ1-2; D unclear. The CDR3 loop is CASSLEARGYTF. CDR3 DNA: TGTGCCAGCAGCTTAGAGGCTAGGGGCTACACCTTC.